This T cell receptor beta chain was recorded in a study of cytomegalovirus exposure and HLA in healthy donors (dated by TCRdb to about 2017). Looking at the study overall: According to an earlier analysis of a few hundred of the donors, some 170 million T cells yielded approximately 120 million unique TCR beta sequences and 276 Gb of sequence data. Approximately 310 gigabases of sequencing data and around 80 million unique TCR sequences made up an early release that covered about 640 HLA-typed donors. Of the 300 to 400 genotyped donors, 81% fell in the genetic ancestry cluster associated with self-reported Caucasian donors. The study was designed to test whether signatures of past pathogen exposure could be identified by cataloging public T cell receptors. Using immunosequencing, the study profiled T cell repertoires from about 610 subjects and related those repertoires to cytomegalovirus serostatus. Besides the first cohort of 666 subjects, a separate validation cohort made up of over 95 different subjects was used. To predict cytomegalovirus infection status, the study brought together high-throughput TCR immunosequencing, statistical association of individual TCRs with disease status, and machine learning. To study patterns of TCR occurrence, a later analysis re-analyzed previously published TCR beta repertoires from just over 650 donors and added high-resolution HLA genotyping. In the later analysis, no new phenotypic data were used to find candidate immune exposures; instead, reliance was placed on TCR beta sequences and their occurrence across donors. An earlier analysis of 587 of the donors applied high-throughput TCR beta sequencing to assess whether each TCR beta V gene segment acted as functional or pseudogenic. Donor age, sex, ethnicity and CMV serostatus were compiled together with the repertoire data. In a later genetic analysis, genome-wide SNP genotypes for about three fifths of the roughly 670 donors were used, and that subset was treated as a discovery cohort. Every discovery cohort repertoire had been produced on one sequencing platform. HLA typing covered class I and class II loci at four-digit resolution. The number of donors typed differed by locus, with roughly 620-640 for A, B, C, DRB1 and DQB1, 522 for DQA1, under 610 for DPA1, and about 450 for DPB1. Four or five DR-DQ haplotypes were handled as single units for association and clustering because linkage in the cohort was strong. Across roughly 420 genotyped donors of the cohort, an average of roughly 230,000 unique TCR beta nucleotide sequences per donor were sequenced, and 15% to 20% of those sequences were non-productive. Paper-wide results and their limitations: A later genetic analysis associated a missense DCLRE1C variant with V-gene and J-gene trimming of TCR beta chains, and an independent cohort replicated the association. Because counts were too low, roughly 18 rarely observed V segments, including chromosome 9 orphons, were left out of the earlier analysis of approximately 580 of the donors. This cohort had only TCR beta chains sequenced, and the lack of alpha or paired-chain data limited which features could be detected. According to a later genetic analysis, donors in an Asian-associated ancestry cluster had fewer N-insertions in productive TCRs than the approximately 670-donor mean. A further reported finding was that TCR beta sequences accurately predicted the HLA-A and HLA-B alleles for most subjects in the first cohort. When HLA alleles, especially DR and DQ, strongly co-occurred, TCR associations were difficult to assign to individual alleles. Roughly uniform sequencing depth across donors was assumed in presence/absence analyses, although this assumption may not hold. Correlated functional status among segregating V segments might be attributable to linkage disequilibrium, but an unknown experimental factor could not be ruled out. A later analysis found that HLA-associated TCR beta chains were more clonally expanded and had lower generation probabilities than equally common non-associated chains. Most TCR sequences were observed very rarely across donors, whereas some public TCRs were present in many individuals. Some IMGT-functional V segments, including TRBV6-2 and TRBV6-3, could not be distinguished by the 87-base-pair reads and were therefore excluded. CMV serostatus was the only immune exposure information available for the cohort. In a later analysis, about 17,000 TCR beta sequences were associated with specific HLA alleles at a false discovery rate of 0.05. A later analysis reported that several top co-occurrence clusters appeared linked to parvovirus B19, influenza, CMV and Epstein-Barr virus. A few of the identified cytomegalovirus-associated TCR beta chains were confirmed in vitro to be specific for cytomegalovirus antigens. Broadly in line with IMGT annotations, most TCR beta V segments showed up in productive rearrangements about 87% or about 30% of the time in an earlier analysis of around 550 of the donors. Because HLA typing was unavailable for some donors at each locus, only the typed subset was used in association tests. In both the original and validation cohorts, the classifier was reported to diagnose cytomegalovirus status with high specificity and sensitivity. In a later analysis, TCR association rates were found to vary across HLA loci, with the most associated TCRs seen for DRB1 alleles and the fewest for HLA-C alleles. According to the authors, the approach could potentially be generalized to other disease states and immunological phenotypes. A total of 164 TCR beta chains were listed by the study as associated with cytomegalovirus. The sequencing pipeline was judged likely to have produced a cluster of highly shared sequence variants as a technical artifact. In a later analysis, most CMV-associated TCR beta chains were found to appear HLA-restricted, with HLA associations seemingly driven largely by CMV exposure.

This clone was counted only a few times. The target of this receptor is not known. No much larger clonotype is one base removed from it; base qualities were not supplied. The cohort comprised 710 or so healthy bone marrow donors. All cohort members were sampled while nominally healthy, although unrecorded immune exposures were likely present. The donor tested CMV seropositive, placing the donor among the approximately 290 seropositive members of the cohort. Every donor gave a peripheral blood sample, and the peripheral blood mononuclear cells from that sample were used for TCR beta sequencing. Genomic DNA extraction from the blood cell samples was performed with the Qiagen DNeasy Blood Extraction Kit. Inclusive of the bounding cysteine and phenylalanine, the CDR3 is 13 residues long. The DNA shown is the 39-base CDR3, in frame from base 1. The junction shows trimming of 0 bases on V and 4 bases on J, and the gene matches do not reach 0 bases of it. CDR1 and CDR2, per the germline V gene (reference sequence), are GTSNPN and SVGIG.

The method was the immunoSEQ multiplex PCR assay. For the multiplex PCR, a mixture combining 60 forward primers for TCR Vbeta segments and 13 reverse primers for TCR Jbeta segments was used. The CDR3 region of rearranged TCR beta genes was amplified from genomic DNA with a multiplex PCR assay. The amplified TCR beta libraries were sequenced on the Illumina HiSeq System as 87-base-pair reads. Processing in the source paper ran as follows. In a later analysis, roughly 80 million unique TCR beta chains were counted across the 666 repertoires, and some 10 million of these chains were shared by at least two donors. Raw reads were error-corrected and collapsed into unique sequences by a nearest-neighbor algorithm in which closely related sequences were merged to remove PCR and sequencing errors. Alignment of CDR3 sequences to IMGT reference sequences was used to assign V, D and J gene segments. For a sequence to be retained, a match of at least six nucleotides was required to both a V gene segment and a J gene segment. Rearrangements were classified as productive when the CDR3 lacked stop codons and remained in frame with V and J, and all other rearrangements were classified as non-productive. CDR3 was defined according to IMGT convention as the region running from the second conserved V-encoded cysteine to the conserved J-encoded phenylalanine. The earlier analysis of approximately 500 of the donors excluded sequences that lacked an unambiguous match to a single V gene segment. In an earlier analysis of about 590 of the donors, a V segment was called functional when productive rearrangements were above 56.7%, and segregating when the standard deviation between donors exceeded 5%. A statistical classification framework was developed to diagnose cytomegalovirus status using the catalog of TCR beta chain sequences. V and J gene assignment, in a later analysis, came from comparing TCR nucleotide sequences with IMGT/GENE-DB human TR gene sequences. Using the TCRdist pipeline, a later analysis assigned CDR3 sequences along with most-parsimonious VDJ recombination scenarios. In a later analysis, each TCR beta chain was defined by its CDR3 amino acid sequence together with its V-gene family, and reads without a unique V-gene family were excluded. To address suspected cross-contamination and a sequencing artifact, a later analysis removed over 500 highly shared, low-generation-probability nucleotide sequences. In a later analysis, a clonal expansion index for each public chain was calculated from normalized within-repertoire ranks of inferred template counts. In a later analysis, generation probabilities were computed with a VDJ recombination model fitted to out-of-frame rearrangements, and the resulting probabilities were checked against IGoR. In a later analysis, TCR-TCR, TCR-HLA and TCR-CMV co-occurrence was scored with hypergeometric tests, and a repertoire-size bias correction was applied to TCR pairs. A later analysis estimated false discovery rates by permuting HLA or CMV assignments 20 times. In a later analysis, co-occurring TCRs were grouped with DBSCAN, and TCRdist sequence similarity was added when clustering was performed within HLA-allele-positive subsets. Repertoires with fewer than 30,000 or more than 120,000 public chains were left out of co-occurrence clustering, as were several repertoires with anomalous nucleotide sharing. Drawn from immuneACCESS, this table holds only the in-frame rearrangements with V and J called that TCRdb kept. Clones are partly lost; checked studies trace under half to an unresolved V gene and leave the rest unexplained. D and trimming were read from the DNA, whereas the V and J calls and clone size are those reported in that table. For this sample there are about 200,000 clones; 65% to 85% appear just once. 1.5% to 2% of the sample goes to the ten largest clones.

The sequence is built from TRBV30 and TRBJ2-3, with 8 bases in between that match TRBD2. This receptor was obtained from a man aged 35 to 55 in good health and CMV-seropositive. Specimen: PBMCs. The CDR3 region: CAWSVAGADTQYF. The DNA sequence follows: TGTGCCTGGAGTGTAGCGGGAGCAGATACGCAGTATTTT.